Listed below are T cell receptor beta chains from one sample, sequenced in a study of CD4 T cells in relation to SARS-CoV-2 and coronaviruses. No antigens are known for them. Some clones are missing from TCRdb's copy, which holds only in-frame ones; the method was immunoSEQ multiplex PCR. The data contain about 26,000 clones, about three quarters of them singletons. The specimen was CD4+ T cells from PBMCs, cultured in vitro. The receptors originated from a human donor in good health. Each CDR3 is given with its conserved first and last residue. D genes are given only for firm matches. Part of the rows lack a size; the others show once, few, many or a class for expanded clones.

d_gene: -; j_gene: TRBJ1-4; v_gene: TRBV30; abundance: -; CDR3nt: TGTGCCTGGAGTGTACTCTTACAGGGAGGTGAAAAACTGTTTTTT; CDR3aa: CAWSVLLQGGEKLFF
d_gene: TRBD2; j_gene: TRBJ2-3; v_gene: TRBV4-3; abundance: -; CDR3nt: TGCGCCAGCAGCCAAGAGACTAGCGAGGTCGCAGATACGCAGTATTTT; CDR3aa: CASSQETSEVADTQYF
d_gene: TRBD2; j_gene: TRBJ2-5; v_gene: TRBV7-9; abundance: -; CDR3nt: TGTGCCAGCAGCTTGGGGACGGGGGGAGAGACCCAGTACTTC; CDR3aa: CASSLGTGGETQYF
d_gene: TRBD2; j_gene: TRBJ2-1; v_gene: TRBV4-3; abundance: -; CDR3nt: TGCGCCAGCAGCCAAGGTTTTTCTTGGCTGATTAGCGGGACGAGCTCCTACAATGAGCAGTTCTTC; CDR3aa: CASSQGFSWLISGTSSYNEQFF
d_gene: TRBD1; j_gene: TRBJ1-2; v_gene: TRBV14; abundance: -; CDR3nt: TGTGCCAGCAGCCAAGAACAGGGGGCCCTCTATGGCTACACCTTC; CDR3aa: CASSQEQGALYGYTF
d_gene: TRBD1; j_gene: TRBJ1-2; v_gene: TRBV3-1/TRBV3-2; abundance: -; CDR3nt: TGTGCCAGCAGCCACATCACAGGGGGTAGTCGCTATGGCTACACCTTC; CDR3aa: CASSHITGGSRYGYTF
d_gene: TRBD1; j_gene: TRBJ2-5; v_gene: TRBV19; abundance: -; CDR3nt: TGTGCCAGTAGTACGCGGACAGGGGGAGGAGAGACCCAGTACTTC; CDR3aa: CASSTRTGGGETQYF
d_gene: TRBD2; j_gene: TRBJ2-7; v_gene: TRBV11-2; abundance: -; CDR3nt: TGTGCCAGCAGCTCGGGACTAGCGGGAGCGCTGCAATACTTC; CDR3aa: CASSSGLAGALQYF
d_gene: -; j_gene: TRBJ1-1; v_gene: TRBV9; abundance: -; CDR3nt: TGTGCCAGCAGCGTAAAAGACAGCTCTGAAGCTTTCTTT; CDR3aa: CASSVKDSSEAFF
d_gene: -; j_gene: TRBJ2-5; v_gene: TRBV7-2; abundance: -; CDR3nt: TGTGCCAGCAGCTTTTCAGGGGCCCAGTACTTC; CDR3aa: CASSFSGAQYF
d_gene: -; j_gene: TRBJ2-1; v_gene: TRBV19; abundance: -; CDR3nt: TGTGCCAGTAGTATAGATGTTAGGGACGACCCCTACAATGAGCAGTTCTTC; CDR3aa: CASSIDVRDDPYNEQFF
d_gene: -; j_gene: TRBJ1-2; v_gene: TRBV6-5; abundance: -; CDR3nt: TGTGCCAGCAGGGGGCCGGGGGCAAATGGCTACACCTTC; CDR3aa: CASRGPGANGYTF
d_gene: -; j_gene: TRBJ1-2; v_gene: TRBV6-5; abundance: -; CDR3nt: TGTGCCAGCAGTTACTCGGGGCAAAGAGGCGGCTACACCTTC; CDR3aa: CASSYSGQRGGYTF
d_gene: -; j_gene: TRBJ1-1; v_gene: TRBV6-2/TRBV6-3; abundance: -; CDR3nt: TGTGCCAGCAGCTCATGGGTCGTAAGGACTGAAGCTTTCTTT; CDR3aa: CASSSWVVRTEAFF
d_gene: -; j_gene: TRBJ2-1; v_gene: TRBV11-2; abundance: -; CDR3nt: TGTGCCAGCAGCTCCCTGGGGGGGGCCGTAGATGAGCAGTTCTTC; CDR3aa: CASSSLGGAVDEQFF
d_gene: TRBD1; j_gene: TRBJ1-6; v_gene: TRBV27; abundance: -; CDR3nt: TGTGCCAGCAGTTTATATCGCGGGACAGGGGATAATTCACCCCTCCACTTT; CDR3aa: CASSLYRGTGDNSPLHF
d_gene: -; j_gene: TRBJ2-7; v_gene: TRBV19; abundance: -; CDR3nt: TGTGCCAGTAGTGTGTTAGGAGCTGAGGAGCAGTACTTC; CDR3aa: CASSVLGAEEQYF
d_gene: TRBD2; j_gene: TRBJ2-5; v_gene: TRBV9; abundance: -; CDR3nt: TGTGCCAGCAGCCCAGCGGGGGGCGGGACTAGTCGCGAGACCCAGTACTTC; CDR3aa: CASSPAGGGTSRETQYF
d_gene: -; j_gene: TRBJ2-1; v_gene: TRBV11-2; abundance: -; CDR3nt: TGTGCCAGCAGCTCATCCGGACTGTACAATGAGCAGTTCTTC; CDR3aa: CASSSSGLYNEQFF
d_gene: -; j_gene: TRBJ2-1; v_gene: TRBV29-1; abundance: -; CDR3nt: TGCAGCGTTGGGGCTGGGGGAGCACCCTTCTTC; CDR3aa: CSVGAGGAPFF
d_gene: TRBD1; j_gene: TRBJ2-7; v_gene: TRBV6-2/TRBV6-3; abundance: -; CDR3nt: TGTGCCAGCAGTTACTCGGGACAGCTTAGGGCCTACGAGCAGTACTTC; CDR3aa: CASSYSGQLRAYEQYF
d_gene: TRBD1; j_gene: TRBJ2-7; v_gene: TRBV4-3; abundance: -; CDR3nt: TGCGCCAGCAGCCATACAGGGGGCTACGAGCAGTACTTC; CDR3aa: CASSHTGGYEQYF
d_gene: TRBD1; j_gene: TRBJ1-2; v_gene: TRBV7-3; abundance: -; CDR3nt: TGTGCCAGCAGCTCGACAGGGCAGGGTGGCTACACCTTC; CDR3aa: CASSSTGQGGYTF
d_gene: TRBD1; j_gene: TRBJ2-1; v_gene: TRBV27; abundance: -; CDR3nt: TGTGCCAGCAGCCAACAGGGGGCGACACACAATGAGCAGTTCTTC; CDR3aa: CASSQQGATHNEQFF
d_gene: TRBD1; j_gene: TRBJ2-3; v_gene: TRBV7-8; abundance: once; CDR3nt: TGTGCCAGCAGCTTAGGACAGGGTGCAGATACGCAGTATTTT; CDR3aa: CASSLGQGADTQYF
d_gene: -; j_gene: TRBJ2-4; v_gene: TRBV7-2; abundance: -; CDR3nt: TGTGCCAGCAGCTTAGATTTCAGCTTAGCCAAAAACATTCAGTACTTC; CDR3aa: CASSLDFSLAKNIQYF